The present TCR beta chain was sequenced within a study of CXCR3-negative and CXCR3-positive naive CD8 T cells. Whole-study results and caveats: Relative to memory CD8+ cells, whose diversity was much lower, both naive subsets had comparably high diversity. Comparison of naive cells showed more hydrophobic TRB CDR3s in CXCR3-positive than in CXCR3-negative naive cells.

In germline, CDR1 is LGHNA, CDR2 YSLEER. This CDR3 is 17 amino acids long. Among CD8+ T cells, naive ones were CD45RO-CCR7+CD27+CD95-. Details on this clonotype: Its antigen is still unknown.

The study made its TRB cDNA libraries by 5' RACE, adding UMI labels. TCRdb reprocessed the 5' RACE reads and keeps a single row for each CDR3 protein, giving no DNA. The clone table shows approximately 96,000 distinct CDR3 sequences, with the ten largest holding 0.85% to 1.4%. Material for sequencing was naive CXCR3+ CD8+ T cells from blood. As to subset: CD45RO-CCR7+CD27+CD95- naive CD8+ T cells expressing CXCR3 (TNR3+). V and J are TRBV4-3 and TRBJ1-1; TCRdb proposes TRBD1, but this gene call is untestable without DNA. The sequence derives from a human donor in good health. Some clones in this sample may be carry-over from other donors' samples. The chain's CDR3 is CASSQTGQGQRNTEAFF.